Listed below are T cell receptor beta chains from one sample, sequenced in a study of T-cell reconstitution after alpha-beta-depleted transplantation in children. From the PCR reads, TCRdb called clonotypes with MiXCR, one entry per CDR3 protein. The data contain almost 250,000 distinct CDR3 sequences, about 25% of them singletons. The source material was PBMCs, sampled before TCRalphabeta/CD19-depleted stem cell transplant. The receptors originated from a girl aged 2 to 9 with Fanconi anemia, due to receive a stem cell transplant. Each CDR3 is given with its conserved first and last residue. Fields, in order: D gene, V gene, J gene, clone size, CDR3 protein, CDR3 DNA. A D gene is named only where the DNA matches it firmly. Not all rows give a size; the values are once, few, many and, for expanded clones, a class.

TRBD2	TRBV6-4	TRBJ2-1	NA	CASSSGGEQFF	TGTGCCAGCAGTAGCGGGGGTGAGCAGTTCTTC
TRBD2	TRBV5-6	TRBJ2-7	many	CASSLSMGLAVYEQYF	TGTGCCAGCAGCTTGTCCATGGGACTAGCAGTTTACGAGCAGTACTTC
NA	TRBV7-2	TRBJ1-2	many	CASSLYTNYGYTF	TGTGCCAGCAGCTTATACACAAACTATGGCTACACCTTC
TRBD2	TRBV6-1	TRBJ2-1	NA	CASRDPGTSVHNEQFF	TGTGCCAGCAGAGACCCCGGGACTAGCGTACACAATGAGCAGTTCTTC
TRBD1	TRBV29-1	TRBJ2-7	NA	CSVEAPTGPSYEQYF	TGCAGCGTTGAAGCCCCGACAGGGCCAAGCTACGAGCAGTACTTC
NA	TRBV25-1	TRBJ2-3	NA	CATVRDTQYF	TGTGCCACCGTTCGGGATACGCAGTATTTT
NA	TRBV20-1	TRBJ2-7	NA	CSARGYPYYEQYF	TGCAGTGCGCGAGGGTATCCCTACTACGAGCAGTACTTC
NA	TRBV7-2	TRBJ2-1	many	CASSLGVGEQFF	TGTGCCAGCAGCTTAGGAGTGGGTGAGCAGTTCTTC
TRBD2	TRBV5-1	TRBJ2-2	many	CASERERGTGELFF	TGCGCCAGCGAGCGGGAAAGGGGAACCGGGGAGCTGTTTTTT
TRBD1	TRBV6-1	TRBJ1-2	NA	CASTPDRLYGYTF	TGTGCCAGCACCCCGGACAGGCTGTATGGCTACACCTTC
NA	TRBV6-2/TRBV6-3	TRBJ1-3	many	CASRPSATGNTIYF	TGTGCCAGCAGACCAAGTGCCACTGGAAACACCATATATTTT
NA	TRBV6-5	TRBJ2-7	many	CASSYRPGTSSYEQYF	TGTGCCAGCAGTTATCGCCCCGGCACTAGCTCCTACGAGCAGTACTTC
NA	TRBV11-2	TRBJ2-2	NA	CASSLLHSTGELFF	TGTGCCAGCAGCTTATTGCACTCCACCGGGGAGCTGTTTTTT
TRBD2	TRBV29-1	TRBJ2-5	NA	CAEREGWKETQYF	TGCGCCGAGCGGGAGGGCTGGAAAGAGACCCAGTACTTC
TRBD1	TRBV29-1	TRBJ1-2	few	CSVEGQGGNYGYTF	TGCAGCGTCGAGGGACAGGGGGGAAACTATGGCTACACCTTC
NA	TRBV20-1	TRBJ2-1	many	CSARWPAYNEQFF	TGCAGTGCTCGTTGGCCGGCCTACAATGAGCAGTTCTTC
NA	TRBV20-1	TRBJ1-2	many	CSAKFSRNNYGYTF	TGCAGTGCTAAGTTCAGTCGTAATAACTATGGCTACACCTTC
NA	TRBV20-1	TRBJ2-1	many	CSARDFLKPYNEQFF	TGCAGTGCTAGAGATTTTCTTAAACCTTACAATGAGCAGTTCTTC
NA	TRBV12-3/TRBV12-4	TRBJ1-6	NA	CASSFIAGNNSPLHF	TGTGCCAGCAGTTTCATAGCAGGGAATAATTCACCCCTCCACTTT
TRBD1	TRBV29-1	TRBJ2-1	few	CSVGSDRAYNEQFF	TGCAGCGTTGGGTCGGACAGGGCCTACAATGAGCAGTTCTTC
NA	TRBV29-1	TRBJ1-2	few	CSVDVNGYTF	TGCAGCGTTGATGTTAATGGCTACACCTTC
NA	TRBV6-1	TRBJ2-1	many	CASIGGGTTYNEQFF	TGTGCCAGCATTGGTGGGGGTACTACCTACAATGAGCAGTTCTTC
NA	TRBV29-1	TRBJ2-3	NA	CSVDGGGQGDTQYF	TGCAGCGTTGATGGTGGGGGTCAAGGAGATACGCAGTATTTT
TRBD2	TRBV15	TRBJ2-5	many	CATSRGLSETQYF	TGTGCCACCAGCAGGGGACTAAGTGAGACCCAGTACTTC
TRBD1	TRBV20-1	TRBJ2-7	NA	CSAPVTGSAYEQYF	TGCAGTGCTCCCGTGACAGGGAGTGCTTACGAGCAGTACTTC
NA	TRBV29-1	TRBJ1-4	NA	CSVLKAGNEKLFF	TGCAGCGTACTAAAGGCGGGTAATGAAAAACTGTTTTTT
NA	TRBV11-2	TRBJ1-2	NA	CASSPGLNYGYTF	TGTGCCAGCAGCCCAGGACTGAACTATGGCTACACCTTC
TRBD1	TRBV6-2/TRBV6-3	TRBJ2-5	few	CASNGQGHSQYF	TGTGCCAGCAATGGACAGGGTCACTCCCAGTACTTC
NA	TRBV5-1	TRBJ2-3	NA	CASSLALVADTQYF	TGCGCCAGCAGCTTGGCTCTAGTCGCAGATACGCAGTATTTT
TRBD2	TRBV7-6	TRBJ2-1	many	CASSLARGGAYNEQFF	TGTGCCAGCAGCTTAGCTCGCGGGGGGGCCTACAATGAGCAGTTCTTC
NA	TRBV9	TRBJ1-3	many	CASSVDGTGNTIYF	TGTGCCAGCAGCGTAGACGGTACTGGAAACACCATATATTTT
TRBD2	TRBV7-9	TRBJ2-1	few	CASSWGLAGNEQFF	TGTGCCAGCAGTTGGGGACTAGCGGGGAATGAGCAGTTCTTC
NA	TRBV7-3	TRBJ2-7	many	CASSSDNEQYF	TGTGCCAGCAGCTCGGACAACGAGCAGTACTTC
NA	TRBV29-1	TRBJ2-5	NA	CSFLTTSRETQYF	TGCAGCTTTCTCACTACGTCGAGGGAGACCCAGTACTTC
TRBD2	TRBV20-1	TRBJ2-3	many	CSARGASGGARDTQYF	TGCAGTGCTAGAGGTGCTAGCGGGGGGGCCCGGGATACGCAGTATTTT
NA	TRBV29-1	TRBJ2-7	many	CSVERRGKDDEQYF	TGCAGCGTTGAAAGGAGGGGCAAAGACGACGAGCAGTACTTC
NA	TRBV12-3/TRBV12-4	TRBJ1-2	many	CTSSPLLQPYYGYTF	TGTACCAGCAGTCCTCTCTTACAGCCCTACTATGGCTACACCTTC
NA	TRBV4-1	TRBJ2-7	NA	CASSQDWMGSSYEQYF	TGCGCCAGCAGCCAAGATTGGATGGGGTCCTCCTACGAGCAGTACTTC
NA	TRBV30	TRBJ2-5	NA	CAWSALAEDEETQYF	TGTGCCTGGAGTGCGCTAGCTGAGGACGAAGAGACCCAGTACTTC
NA	TRBV10-3	TRBJ1-6	NA	CAISTSGSVSPLHF	TGTGCCATCAGTACCTCAGGTTCGGTTTCACCCCTCCACTTT
NA	TRBV5-1	TRBJ2-3	NA	CASSSEGTDTQYF	TGCGCCAGCAGCTCGGAGGGCACAGATACGCAGTATTTT
TRBD1	TRBV20-1	TRBJ2-7	many	CSARGQGARDEQYF	TGCAGTGCTAGGGGTCAGGGGGCAAGGGACGAGCAGTACTTC
TRBD2	TRBV29-1	TRBJ2-3	few	CSVEDPSGRAGFAQYF	TGCAGCGTTGAAGATCCTAGCGGGAGGGCCGGTTTTGCGCAGTATTTT
NA	TRBV28	TRBJ2-4	NA	CASNPKYTMGIQYF	TGTGCCAGCAACCCTAAGTATACTATGGGCATTCAGTACTTC
TRBD2	TRBV29-1	TRBJ2-3	NA	CSVGGRAGTDTQYF	TGCAGCGTTGGCGGGAGGGCCGGGACAGATACGCAGTATTTT
NA	TRBV10-3	TRBJ2-7	many	CAISESGEQYF	TGTGCCATCAGTGAGTCGGGCGAGCAGTACTTC
NA	TRBV29-1	TRBJ2-2	many	CSVVRGNGELFF	TGCAGCGTTGTACGGGGGAACGGGGAGCTGTTTTTT
NA	TRBV29-1	TRBJ2-1	many	CSVEYGERSSSYNEQFF	TGCAGCGTTGAATACGGTGAAAGAAGTAGCTCCTACAATGAGCAGTTCTTC
NA	TRBV20-1	TRBJ2-1	many	CSAPTGPRPGLVNEQFF	TGCAGTGCCCCGACAGGGCCCCGTCCGGGACTTGTCAATGAGCAGTTCTTC